These T cell receptor beta chains were read from a single sample in a study of blood T cell repertoires in COVID-19. Sequenced by immunoSEQ multiplex PCR; TCRdb stores in-frame clones only, minus some. This sample has approximately 200,000 clones, with roughly 84% found just once. Input material: peripheral blood. The receptors originated from a man aged 40-49 years with active or convalescent COVID-19. Both conserved end residues are part of each CDR3. D genes are given only for firm matches. The size entry is marked missing in some rows and otherwise reads once, few, many or a size class.

>TRBV6-1|TRBJ2-7|NA|NA
TGTGCCAGCAGTGAAGGGCTAGCGACCCCCTACGAGCAGTACTTC
CASSEGLATPYEQYF
>TRBV3-1/TRBV3-2|TRBJ1-2|NA|NA
TGTGCCAGCAGCCAAGGCAACAGGCTCGGCGATGGCTACACCTTC
CASSQGNRLGDGYTF
>TRBV6-4|TRBJ2-3|NA|NA
TGTGCCAGCAATCGGAACGGGGGCACAGATACGCAGTATTTT
CASNRNGGTDTQYF
>TRBV5-8|TRBJ2-2|TRBD2|NA
TGTGCCAGCAGCTTACCTTTTCGGGTAGCGGGGGGAACAACCGGGGAGCTGTTTTTT
CASSLPFRVAGGTTGELFF
>TRBV28|TRBJ1-6|NA|NA
TGTGCCAGCAGTTTTTACGAACAGGGTTATTCACCCCTCCACTTT
CASSFYEQGYSPLHF
>TRBV14|TRBJ2-7|NA|NA
TGTGCCAGCAGCCAACCCCTCAGCCAGGGCCGCTCCTACGAGCAGTACTTC
CASSQPLSQGRSYEQYF
>TRBV19|TRBJ1-2|TRBD1|NA
TGTGCCAGTAGTGATATGGGCAGGGGGACCGGCTATGGCTACACCTTC
CASSDMGRGTGYGYTF
>TRBV10-1|TRBJ2-1|NA|NA
TGCGCCAGCAGTGAGTCGTTAGCCTTTTGGGACTTTAATGAGCAGTTCTTC
CASSESLAFWDFNEQFF
>TRBV28|TRBJ1-3|TRBD1|NA
TGTGCCAGCAGTTACCGGACAGGGGGCGCGGGGCCGGCCATATATTTT
CASSYRTGGAGPAIYF
>TRBV27|TRBJ1-4|TRBD1|NA
TGTGCCAGCAGTAAGACAGGGGGCGGTCTAGTTATTGGAAAACTGTTTTTT
CASSKTGGGLVIGKLFF
>TRBV6-2/TRBV6-3|TRBJ2-5|TRBD1|NA
TGTGCCAGCAGTTACGTCGGGACAGGCCAAGAGACCCAGTACTTC
CASSYVGTGQETQYF
>TRBV27|TRBJ2-5|NA|NA
TGTGCCAGCAGTTTAATATCTGGACAGTCACAAGAGACCCAGTACTTC
CASSLISGQSQETQYF
>TRBV14|TRBJ2-3|TRBD2|NA
TGTGCCAGCTCACTAGCGGATAGCACAGATACGCAGTATTTT
CASSLADSTDTQYF
>TRBV25-1|TRBJ1-5|NA|once
TGTGCCAGCAGTGAGGCAGGGTATAGCAATCAGCCCCAGCATTTT
CASSEAGYSNQPQHF
>TRBV29-1|TRBJ2-7|NA|NA
TGCAGCGTAGGACAGAATACCTACGAGCAGTACTTC
CSVGQNTYEQYF
>TRBV4-1|TRBJ1-5|TRBD1|NA
TGCGCCAGCAGCCAAGGGACAGGGGGGAACGGTCAGCCCCAGCATTTT
CASSQGTGGNGQPQHF
>TRBV19|TRBJ2-7|NA|NA
TGTGCCAGTAGTAGACAGGTCAACCCGGGGGAGCAGTACTTC
CASSRQVNPGEQYF
>TRBV28|TRBJ1-1|TRBD1|NA
TGTGCCAGCAACAGGGGTGGCCACGAAGCTTTCTTT
CASNRGGHEAFF
>TRBV2|TRBJ1-1|NA|NA
TGTGCCAGCAGAAGAGCGGGGAAAACTGAAGCTTTCTTT
CASRRAGKTEAFF
>TRBV19|TRBJ1-5|TRBD1|NA
TGTGCCAGTAGTATAGGGACAGGGGAATGGTTCAATCAGCCCCAGCATTTT
CASSIGTGEWFNQPQHF
>TRBV28|TRBJ1-5|TRBD1|few
TGTGCCAGCAGTATAAAGGTGCAGGGGGCGGACCAGCCCCAGCATTTT
CASSIKVQGADQPQHF
>TRBV2|TRBJ2-7|TRBD2|NA
TGTGCCAGCAGTGATATGGGAGGGTACGAGCAGTACTTC
CASSDMGGYEQYF
>TRBV27|TRBJ1-2|NA|NA
TGTGCCAGCAGCATACACAGGGCGAGAACCTACTATGGCTACACCTTC
CASSIHRARTYYGYTF
>TRBV28|TRBJ2-2|NA|NA
TGTGCCAGCAGTTTATTGAGAGAACTTAATTCGAACACCGGGGAGCTGTTTTTT
CASSLLRELNSNTGELFF
>TRBV10-2|TRBJ1-1|NA|few
TGCGCCAGCAGTGACCTTTTACAGGGAGGGCGCACTGAAGCTTTCTTT
CASSDLLQGGRTEAFF
>TRBV9|TRBJ1-6|TRBD1|NA
TGTGCCAGCAGCGTAGGGGGACAGGGAATTAATTCACCCCTCCACTTT
CASSVGGQGINSPLHF
>TRBV7-6|TRBJ2-2|NA|NA
TGTGCCAGCAGCCTAGAAATCGGGATTTGGACCGGGGAGCTGTTTTTT
CASSLEIGIWTGELFF
>TRBV18|TRBJ1-4|TRBD1|NA
TGTGCCAGCTCACCAAGCCCGACAGGGGCAACTAATGAAAAACTGTTTTTT
CASSPSPTGATNEKLFF
>TRBV6-1|TRBJ2-3|TRBD2|medium-sized
TGTGCCAGCAGTGAATTTAGCGGGGGGCCAGATACGCAGTATTTT
CASSEFSGGPDTQYF
>TRBV28|TRBJ2-4|TRBD1|once
TGTGCCAGCAACCTGGGACAGGGGTTGAACATTCAGTACTTC
CASNLGQGLNIQYF
>TRBV6-6|TRBJ2-7|NA|NA
TGTGCCAGCAGTTACGGGCCTGAGATTCCCTACGAGCAGTACTTC
CASSYGPEIPYEQYF
>TRBV27|TRBJ1-1|TRBD1|NA
TGTGCCAGCAGAACTCGGGACAGACGGTGGACTTTCTTT
CASRTRDRRWTFF
>TRBV27|TRBJ2-1|NA|NA
TGTGCCAGCAGTTTGTCAGGGGAGAATGAGCAGTTCTTC
CASSLSGENEQFF
>TRBV7-6|TRBJ2-1|TRBD1|NA
TGTGCCAGCAGCCCCCTAGGGGGCCAGACCTACAATGAGCAGTTCTTC
CASSPLGGQTYNEQFF
>TRBV7-8|TRBJ2-1|NA|NA
TGTGCCAGCAGCTTAGGGAGGGCCAGCTACAATGAGCAGTTCTTC
CASSLGRASYNEQFF
>TRBV7-7|TRBJ2-2|TRBD1|NA
TGTGCTAGCAGCTTAGGACAGGGGAACACCGGGGAGCTGTTTTTT
CASSLGQGNTGELFF
>TRBV25-1|TRBJ2-7|NA|once
TGTGCCAGCAGTGAATCACGGGGAGCCTACGAGCAGTACTTC
CASSESRGAYEQYF
>TRBV9|TRBJ2-7|NA|NA
TGTGCCAGCAGCGAGGGGGAGGGGTTTGAGCAGTACTTC
CASSEGEGFEQYF
>TRBV30|TRBJ1-2|TRBD1|NA
TGTGCCTGGAGTGTTAAGGGCGGGACAGGGGGCGCCGGCTATGGCTACACCTTC
CAWSVKGGTGGAGYGYTF
>TRBV7-6|TRBJ2-7|TRBD2|NA
TGTGCCAGCAGCCCAGGGTCCGGACTAGTCTACGAGCAGTACTTC
CASSPGSGLVYEQYF
>TRBV18|TRBJ2-7|NA|once
TGTGCCAGCTCACCAATGAGTACCTACGAGCAGTACTTC
CASSPMSTYEQYF
>TRBV5-1|TRBJ2-4|NA|NA
TGCGCCAGCAGCTTGGTTCCAGGAGCGGAGATTCAGTACTTC
CASSLVPGAEIQYF
>TRBV28|TRBJ1-2|TRBD1|NA
TGTGCCAGCAGTCTCAGGGGGCCTTTAGTCAATTTAGCTAACTATGGCTACACCTTC
CASSLRGPLVNLANYGYTF
>TRBV18|TRBJ2-3|NA|NA
TGTGCCAGCTCCCTCTTCGACACCACAGATACGCAGTATTTT
CASSLFDTTDTQYF
>TRBV18|TRBJ2-7|NA|NA
TGTGCCAGCTCGCAGGGTACGACCTCCTACGAGCAGTACTTC
CASSQGTTSYEQYF
>TRBV6-6|TRBJ1-1|NA|NA
TGTGCCAGCAGTTACCAGGGGATGAACACTGAAGCTTTCTTT
CASSYQGMNTEAFF
>TRBV18|TRBJ2-7|TRBD1|NA
TGTGCCAGCTCACCCCTAGCAGGGGGCTACGAGCAGTACTTC
CASSPLAGGYEQYF
>TRBV5-1|TRBJ2-5|NA|once
TGCGCCAGCAGGGGAGAGTTTGCTCAAGAGACCCAGTACTTC
CASRGEFAQETQYF
>TRBV19|TRBJ2-3|NA|NA
TGTGCCAGTAGTATCGATGGGCCTCCGAGCACAGATACGCAGTATTTT
CASSIDGPPSTDTQYF
>TRBV28|TRBJ2-7|NA|NA
TGTGCCAGCAGTCCGTATAGCGGTTACTCCTACGAGCAGTACTTC
CASSPYSGYSYEQYF